What follows are 16 T cell receptor beta chains derived from one specimen sequenced in a study of blood T cell repertoires in COVID-19. Repertoires were generated with immunoSEQ multiplex PCR, while TCRdb's copy carries only in-frame clones and drops some. The sample holds around 40,000 clones, 85% seen once. The source material was peripheral blood. All receptors derive from a human donor in a cohort sampled during active COVID-19.

A few counts support this clone. One end of the junction varies from germline; a read error may be responsible. The rearrangement joins TRBV4-2 to TRBJ1-2; 8 bases line up with TRBD1. This CDR3 contains 14 residues. The germline CDR1 and CDR2 sequences are LGHNA and YNFKEQ. This CDR3 is CASSQERGQASINF. DNA of the CDR3: TGTGCCAGCAGCCAGGAAAGGGGACAGGCCTCAATCAACTTC.

This chain links TRBV19 with TRBJ1-6, with 8 nucleotides matching TRBD1. The CDR3 length is 16 residues. V lost 5 bases and J lost 0; bases outside the gene matches: 3. CDR1 and CDR2 (germline): LNHDA, SQIVND (reference sequence). Here the CDR3 DNA reads TGTGCCAGTAGTCGACAGGGGATCTCCTATAATTCACCCCTCCACTTT. Residues: CASSRQGISYNSPLHF.

The chain links TRBV7-3 to TRBJ1-1; D is undetermined. The germline V gene has CDR1 SGHTA and CDR2 FQGTGA. The CDR3 spans 13 residues. Between the trimmed V and J ends, which lost 2 bases and 1 base, there was a span of 5 bases. The CDR3 DNA reads as TGTGCCAGCAGCTTAGCCGGGAACACTGAAGCTTTCTTT. Its translation is CASSLAGNTEAFF.

The chain combines TRBV19 with TRBJ1-2; D is unclear. Trimming left V 7 bases short and J 7 bases short, with 19 bases between. From germline, CDR1 is LNHDA and CDR2 SQIVND (reference sequence). The CDR3 extends over 14 amino acids. Written as DNA, the CDR3 is TGTGCCAGTATCGACGTGGGAGGGCTGGGTGGCTACACCTTC. Protein product: CASIDVGGLGGYTF.

The V and J genes are TRBV5-1 and TRBJ1-4, with 11 bases that match TRBD1. Germline CDR1 reads SGHRS; CDR2 reads YFSETQ. The CDR3 length is 15 residues. V was clipped by 3 bases and J by 8 bases; unmatched bases: 6. The CDR3 loop reads CASSSAGTGGEKLFF. In DNA form, the CDR3 reads TGCGCCAGCAGCTCCGCCGGGACAGGGGGGGAAAAACTGTTTTTT. The variable domain in full, completed from reference TRBV5-1 and TRBJ1-4, reads KAGVTQTPRYLIKTRGQQVTLSCSPISGHRSVSWYQQTPGQGLQFLFEYFSETQRNKGNFPGRFSGRQFSNSRSEMNVSTLELGDSALYLCASSSAGTGGEKLFFGSGTQLSVL.

The chain links TRBV4-1 to TRBJ1-2, with D hard to call. The CDR3 totals 15 residues. Trimming took 0 bases from V and 4 from J, leaving 12 bases between them. CDR1 is MGHRA, CDR2 YSYEKL, per germline. CDR3 sequence reads: CASSQERSSGYGYTF. The CDR3 DNA sequence: TGCGCCAGCAGCCAAGAGAGGAGTAGTGGCTATGGCTACACCTTC.

The chain recombines TRBV30 with TRBJ2-1; maybe TRBD2 (6 bases). This CDR3 comprises 13 residues. Germline V lookup: CDR1 GTSNPN, CDR2 SVGIG (reference sequence). Trimming left V 4 bases short and J 15 bases short, with 22 bases between. The chain's CDR3 is CAWTQEGGRYGFF. The DNA of the CDR3 is TGTGCCTGGACCCAAGAAGGAGGGAGATATGGGTTCTTC.

This clone was recorded once. The chain is built from TRBV7-2 and TRBJ1-5; D remains ambiguous. Trimming pared 2 bases from V and 1 base from J, leaving 9 bases between. Germline CDR1 SGHTA, CDR2 FQGNSA. The CDR3 has 15 amino acids. CDR3 coding DNA: TGTGCCAGCAGCTTAACGGGAACGAGCAATCAGCCCCAGCATTTT. Protein: CASSLTGTSNQPQHF.

The CDR3 DNA is TGTGCCAGCAGTGAACTGGGACAGGGGAATGGCTACACCTTC. This sequence encodes CASSELGQGNGYTF. The chain recombines TRBV6-1 with TRBJ1-2, with TRBD1 matching over 10 bases. With V trimmed by 2 bases and J by 6 bases, 3 bases remained unmatched. The length of the CDR3 is 14 residues. Germline lookup yields CDR1 MNHNS and CDR2 SASEGT.

The chain employs TRBV5-1 and TRBJ2-5; 11 bases fit TRBD2. This CDR3 has 15 residues. After removal of 3 bases from V and 2 bases from J, the junction contained 3 bases not matched to a gene. CDR1 and CDR2 from the germline V gene are SGHRS and YFSETQ. DNA of the CDR3: TGCGCCAGCAGCTCCGGGACTAGCGGACAAGAGACCCAGTACTTC. This gives the protein CASSSGTSGQETQYF.

The chain joins TRBV29-1 to TRBJ1-2; 10 bases match TRBD1. V shed 1 base and J 3 bases; nucleotides not matched to a gene: 2. The CDR3 consists of 14 residues. Germline CDR1 reads SQVTM; CDR2 reads ANQGSEA. In DNA form, the CDR3 reads TGCAGCGTTGAAGGACAGGGGGCGTACTATGGCTACACCTTC. Encoded protein: CSVEGQGAYYGYTF.

This chain uses TRBV19 with TRBJ2-7; 9 positions agree with TRBD1. Trimming at V came to 4 bases and at J to 1 base, leaving 5 bases not matched to a gene. This CDR3 has 15 amino acids. The germline CDR1 and CDR2 sequences are LNHDA and SQIVND (reference sequence). The CDR3 sequence: CASSRGTGSSYEQYF. The CDR3 DNA is TGTGCCAGTAGTAGGGGGACAGGGAGTTCCTACGAGCAGTACTTC.

This clone has a handful of counts. This chain joins TRBV4-3 and TRBJ1-4, with a weak D call TRBD1 (5 bases). Germline V lookup: CDR1 LGHNA, CDR2 YSLEER. V gave up 3 bases and J gave up 4 bases, with 9 bases separating them. The CDR3 spans 14 residues. CDR3 amino acids: CASSQGLLNEKLFF. In nucleotides, the CDR3 is TGCGCCAGCAGCCAGGGACTCCTTAATGAAAAACTGTTTTTT.

This clone was observed once. The chain uses TRBV4-3 and TRBJ1-3, with D perhaps matching TRBD1 (6 bases). Trimming took off 3 bases at V and 0 bases at J, with 12 bases between the two ends. The CDR3 covers 16 residues. Germline CDR1 and CDR2: LGHNA and YSLEER. The CDR3 region is CASSQGTPSSGNTIYF. CDR3 nucleotides: TGCGCCAGCAGCCAGGGGACACCGAGCTCTGGAAACACCATATATTTT.

A few counts support this clone. This rearrangement joins TRBV19 to TRBJ2-1; 9 bases agree with TRBD2. Per the germline V gene, CDR1 is LNHDA and CDR2 is SQIVND (reference sequence). V was clipped by 5 bases and J by 3 bases; unmatched bases: 5. This CDR3 contains 15 residues. As DNA, the CDR3 is TGTGCCAGTAGTCCAGCGGGGGGAGTCTACAATGAGCAGTTCTTC. Its protein product is CASSPAGGVYNEQFF. The full variable domain, with the rest looked up from reference TRBV19 and TRBJ2-1, is DGGITQSPKYLFRKEGQNVTLSCEQNLNHDAMYWYRQDPGQGLRLIYYSQIVNDFQKGDIAEGYSVSREKKESFPLTVTSAQKNPTAFYLCASSPAGGVYNEQFFGPGTRLTVL.

The V call is TRBV7-2, the J call TRBJ2-2, with 8 bases lining up with TRBD1. This CDR3 region has 17 residues. Germline CDR1 is SGHTA and CDR2 is FQGNSA. Trimming at V came to 4 bases and at J to 6 bases, leaving 13 bases not matched to a gene. CDR3 sequence: CASSSPRTGLFAGELFF. The CDR3 nucleotides are TGTGCCAGCAGCTCGCCACGGACAGGGTTATTTGCCGGGGAGCTGTTTTTT.